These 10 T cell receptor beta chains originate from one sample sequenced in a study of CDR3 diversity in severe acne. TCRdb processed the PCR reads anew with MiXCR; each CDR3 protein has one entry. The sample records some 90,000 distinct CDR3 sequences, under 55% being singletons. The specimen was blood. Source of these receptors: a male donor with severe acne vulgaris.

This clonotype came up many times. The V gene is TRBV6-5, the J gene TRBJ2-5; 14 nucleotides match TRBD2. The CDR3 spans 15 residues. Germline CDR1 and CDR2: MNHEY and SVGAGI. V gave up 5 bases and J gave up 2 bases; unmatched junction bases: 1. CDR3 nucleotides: TGTGCCAGCAGTAGGACTAGCGGGAGGCAAGAGACCCAGTACTTC. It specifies CASSRTSGRQETQYF.

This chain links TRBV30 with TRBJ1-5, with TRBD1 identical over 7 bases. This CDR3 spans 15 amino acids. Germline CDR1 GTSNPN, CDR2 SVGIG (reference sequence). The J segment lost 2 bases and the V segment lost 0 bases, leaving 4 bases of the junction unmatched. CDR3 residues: CAWSVGTERNQPQHF. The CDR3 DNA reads TGTGCCTGGAGTGTTGGGACAGAACGCAATCAGCCCCAGCATTTT.

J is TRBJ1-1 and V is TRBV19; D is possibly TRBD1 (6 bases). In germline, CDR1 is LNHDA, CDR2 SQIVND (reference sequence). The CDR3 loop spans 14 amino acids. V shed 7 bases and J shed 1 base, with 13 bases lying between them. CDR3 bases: TGTGCCAGTATCCCGAGACAGGAGAACACTGAAGCTTTCTTT. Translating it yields CASIPRQENTEAFF.

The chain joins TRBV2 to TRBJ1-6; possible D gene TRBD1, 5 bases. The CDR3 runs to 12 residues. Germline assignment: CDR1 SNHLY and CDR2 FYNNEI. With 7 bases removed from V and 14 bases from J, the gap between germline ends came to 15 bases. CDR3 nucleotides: TGTGCCAGCACTCAAACGGACATTTCCCTCCACTTT. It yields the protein CASTQTDISLHF.

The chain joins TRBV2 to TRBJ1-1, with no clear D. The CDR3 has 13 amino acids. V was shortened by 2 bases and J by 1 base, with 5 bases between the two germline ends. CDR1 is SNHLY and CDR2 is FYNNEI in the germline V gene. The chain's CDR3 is CASSEWQNTEAFF. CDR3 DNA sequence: TGTGCCAGCAGTGAATGGCAGAACACTGAAGCTTTCTTT. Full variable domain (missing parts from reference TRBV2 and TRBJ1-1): EPEVTQTPSHQVTQMGQEVILRCVPISNHLYFYWYRQILGQKVEFLVSFYNNEISEKSEIFDDQFSVERPDGSNFTLKIRSTKLEDSAMYFCASSEWQNTEAFFGQGTRLTVV.

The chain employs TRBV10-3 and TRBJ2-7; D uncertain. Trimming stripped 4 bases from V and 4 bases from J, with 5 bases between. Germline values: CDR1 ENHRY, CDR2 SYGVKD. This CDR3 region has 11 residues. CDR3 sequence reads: CAISGDYEQYF. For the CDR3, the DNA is TGTGCCATCAGTGGGGATTACGAGCAGTACTTC.

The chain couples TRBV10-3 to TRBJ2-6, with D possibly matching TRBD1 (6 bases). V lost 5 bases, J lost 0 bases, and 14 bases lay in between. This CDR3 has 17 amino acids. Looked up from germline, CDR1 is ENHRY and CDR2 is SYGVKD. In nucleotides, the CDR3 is TGTGCCATCAGTCCCGGACAGCACCTCTCTGGGGCCAACGTCCTGACTTTC. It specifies CAISPGQHLSGANVLTF.

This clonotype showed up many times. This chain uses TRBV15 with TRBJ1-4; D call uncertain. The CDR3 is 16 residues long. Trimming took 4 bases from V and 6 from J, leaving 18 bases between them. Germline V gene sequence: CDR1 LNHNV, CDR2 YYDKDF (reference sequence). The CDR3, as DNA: TGTGCCACCAGCATACCCACCACGACGGGAGATGAAAAACTGTTTTTT. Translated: CATSIPTTTGDEKLFF.

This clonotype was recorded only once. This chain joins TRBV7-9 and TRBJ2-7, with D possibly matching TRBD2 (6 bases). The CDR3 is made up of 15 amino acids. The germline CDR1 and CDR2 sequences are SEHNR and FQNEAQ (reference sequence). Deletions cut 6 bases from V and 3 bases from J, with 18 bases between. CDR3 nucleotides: TGTGCCAGCAGTTTTACCGGGAGATGGGACTACGAGCAGTACTTC. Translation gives CASSFTGRWDYEQYF.

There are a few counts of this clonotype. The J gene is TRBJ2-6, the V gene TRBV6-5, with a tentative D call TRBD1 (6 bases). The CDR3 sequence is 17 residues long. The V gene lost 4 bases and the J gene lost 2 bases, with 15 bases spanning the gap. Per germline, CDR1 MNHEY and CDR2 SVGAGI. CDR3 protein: CASSSTGFSAGANVLTF. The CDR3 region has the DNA TGTGCCAGCAGTTCCACAGGGTTCAGTGCTGGGGCCAACGTCCTGACTTTC.